The entry below describes one T cell receptor (beta chain). Its matching antigen is unknown. The PCR ran on 60 Vbeta and 13 Jbeta primers. Produced via immunoSEQ multiplex PCR; TCRdb's table is partial and in-frame only. The profile shows 130,000 or so clones, roughly 74% of them singletons. This entry belongs to a study of cytomegalovirus exposure and HLA in healthy donors. Study information: In an earlier analysis, around 120 million unique TCR beta sequences were found from some 170 million T cells.

V shed 7 bases and J 5 bases; nucleotides not matched to a gene: 6. CDR3 length equals 14 residues. CDR1 is LNHNV and CDR2 is YYDKDF in the germline V gene (reference sequence). Findings and caveats of the study: TCR beta sequences reportedly predicted the HLA-A and HLA-B alleles of most subjects accurately.

This receptor was taken from a man in his forties in good health and CMV-seronegative. Specimen: PBMCs. The V call is TRBV15, the J call TRBJ2-1; the match to TRBD2 covers 9 bases. CDR3 in amino acids: CATKRGGAHNEQFF. For the CDR3, the DNA is TGTGCCACCAAACGCGGGGGGGCCCACAATGAGCAGTTCTTC.